These 8 T cell receptor beta chains originate from one sample sequenced in a study of response to subunit inactivated influenza vaccine (dated by TCRdb to the late 2010s). Library prep was done by RT-PCR. The sequencing machine was an Illumina HiSeq 2500. TCRdb reprocessing: public reads trimmed at Q25 with fastp, clones called with MiXCR, in-frame beta chains kept. Entries are consolidated by CDR3 protein sequence, retaining the most common genes and DNA. The sample table contains more than 700,000 distinct CDR3 sequences; only one count was recorded for around 20% of them. The leading ten clones occupy roughly 10% of the sample. The specimen was PBMCs from blood, collected roughly 5 days after vaccination. The receptors originated from a man aged 45 to 65 who received an inactivated influenza vaccine. Donor details come from another sample of the same person, matched by shared clones.

The chain combines TRBV10-3 with TRBJ2-7; D is undetermined. Trimming stripped 0 bases from V and 0 bases from J, with 30 bases between. CDR1 and CDR2 (germline): ENHRY, SYGVKD. This CDR3 region has 22 residues. The CDR3 loop is CAISESLGPNPSAPTFSYEQYF. The CDR3, as DNA: TGTGCCATCAGTGAGTCTCTTGGCCCTAATCCTTCTGCGCCCACGTTCTCCTACGAGCAGTACTTC.

As concerns this clonotype: One end of the junction varies from germline; a read error may be responsible. The rearrangement uses TRBV5-4 and TRBJ2-1, with D uncertain. The CDR3 has 12 residues. CDR1 SGHNT and CDR2 YYREEE come from the germline V gene (reference sequence). The CDR3 bases are TGTGCCGGCAGCTCACCGGGTAATGAGCAGTTCTTC. Translating gives CAGSSPGNEQFF.

The rearrangement uses TRBV3-1 and TRBJ2-1, with 14 bases aligning to TRBD2. With V trimmed by 3 bases and J by 10 bases, 8 bases remained unmatched. Germline V gene sequence: CDR1 LGHDT, CDR2 YNNKEL (reference sequence). The length of the CDR3 is 16 residues. The CDR3 loop reads CASSHGTSGRIGEQFF. The DNA for the CDR3 is TGTGCCAGCAGCCACGGGACTAGCGGGAGAATAGGAGAGCAGTTCTTC.

This clonotype was observed many times. Mismatch with germline at one junction end may stem from a read error. The CDR3 nucleotides are TGTGCTAGCAGCATGGACAGACAAGAGACCCAGTACTTC. Protein product: CASSMDRQETQYF. The genes are TRBV7-7 and TRBJ2-5; TRBD1 might be the D (6 bases). CDR1 and CDR2 (germline): SSHAT, FNYEAQ (reference sequence). The CDR3 has 13 residues.

The table lists this clonotype with a few counts. As DNA, the CDR3 is TGCAGTGCTAGAGATTCCCGTATATTCTTCAATCAGCCCCAGCATTTT. Its protein is CSARDSRIFFNQPQHF. This chain joins TRBV20-1 and TRBJ1-5; D remains ambiguous. Trimming pared 0 bases from V and 3 bases from J, leaving 15 bases between. The CDR3 consists of 16 residues. Germline V CDR1 and CDR2: DFQATT, SNEGSKA (reference sequence).

CDR3 protein: CSVDKPGREYNEQFF. CDR3 coding DNA: TGCAGCGTTGATAAGCCCGGGAGAGAGTACAATGAGCAGTTCTTC. The chain links TRBV29-1 to TRBJ2-1, with D perhaps matching TRBD2 (6 bases). Germline V gene data show CDR1 as SQVTM and CDR2 as ANQGSEA. The length of the CDR3 is 15 residues. With 3 bases removed from V and 4 bases from J, the gap between germline ends came to 16 bases.

The V gene is TRBV7-2, the J gene TRBJ1-1; 8 bases match TRBD1. J gave up 0 bases and V 3 bases, and 6 bases lay outside the gene matches. This CDR3 has 16 residues. Germline V gives CDR1 SGHTA, CDR2 FQGNSA. CDR3 in amino acids: CASSLQGAGLNTEAFF. The CDR3 region has the DNA TGTGCCAGCAGCTTGCAGGGGGCGGGACTGAACACTGAAGCTTTCTTT.

This clonotype was found a few times. The chain links TRBV6-4 to TRBJ1-5; D gene ambiguous. The length of the CDR3 is 13 residues. Germline V CDR1 and CDR2: MRHNA, SNTAGT. V shed 2 bases and J shed 6 bases, with 8 bases lying between them. This CDR3 is CASSDTLGQPQHF. For the CDR3, the DNA is TGTGCCAGCAGTGACACACTCGGTCAGCCCCAGCATTTT.